A selection of T cell receptor beta chains follows, all from one sample in a study of somatic mutations in cytotoxic T cells in rheumatoid arthritis. Here immunoSEQ multiplex PCR was the method, and the copy in TCRdb shows in-frame clones only, minus some. The table shows roughly 11,000 clones, with around 79% occurring only once. Sequencing was done on a sample of CD8+ T cells sorted from blood. The receptors stem from an adult with rheumatoid arthritis. The CDR3 runs from the conserved cysteine through the conserved F or W. A D gene is named only where the DNA matches it firmly. Size is stated for part of the rows, as once, few or many counts, or as a class when the clone is expanded.

>TRBJ2-1|NA|medium-sized|TRBV4-3
CASSPKGSSYNEQFF
TGCGCCAGCAGTCCTAAAGGGAGCTCCTACAATGAGCAGTTCTTC
>TRBJ2-7|TRBD2|NA|TRBV7-8
CASSLVGGSVYEQYF
TGTGCCAGCAGCTTGGTAGGCGGGAGCGTCTACGAGCAGTACTTC
>TRBJ1-2|NA|NA|TRBV7-2
CASSYAGGSNYGYTF
TGTGCCAGCAGCTACGCGGGGGGCAGTAACTATGGCTACACCTTC
>TRBJ2-2|TRBD1|once|TRBV11-1
CASSYRDSDTGELFF
TGTGCCAGCAGCTACCGGGACAGTGACACCGGGGAGCTGTTTTTT
>TRBJ1-2|TRBD1|NA|TRBV7-2
CASSLATGTGQIYGYTF
TGTGCCAGCAGCTTAGCCACCGGGACAGGGCAGATCTATGGCTACACCTTC
>TRBJ2-2|TRBD2|NA|TRBV11-2
CASTLSGRSNTGELFF
TGTGCCAGCACCCTTAGCGGGAGGTCGAACACCGGGGAGCTGTTTTTT
>TRBJ1-2|TRBD1|NA|TRBV2
CASSLTLSGQGNYGYTF
TGTGCCAGCAGTTTGACCCTTTCGGGACAGGGAAACTATGGCTACACCTTC
>TRBJ1-1|NA|NA|TRBV19
CASSIEGEAGTEAFF
TGTGCCAGTAGTATAGAAGGGGAGGCGGGCACTGAAGCTTTCTTT
>TRBJ1-6|NA|NA|TRBV28
CASSFATPLHF
TGTGCCAGCAGTTTCGCTACACCCCTCCACTTT
>TRBJ2-7|NA|NA|TRBV7-9
CASSPGGAYEQYF
TGTGCCAGCAGCCCCGGGGGAGCGTACGAGCAGTACTTC
>TRBJ2-3|TRBD2|NA|TRBV30
CAWSHLAGDGGGRYPDTQYF
TGTGCCTGGAGCCATCTAGCGGGAGATGGGGGGGGGAGGTATCCAGATACGCAGTATTTT
>TRBJ2-7|TRBD1|NA|TRBV4-3
CASSQDGTGYEQYF
TGCGCCAGCAGCCAAGACGGGACAGGCTACGAGCAGTACTTC
>TRBJ1-3|NA|NA|TRBV30
CAREINPGNTIYF
TGTGCCCGAGAGATAAACCCTGGAAACACCATATATTTT
>TRBJ2-7|TRBD1|NA|TRBV9
CASSVKTGVSYEQYF
TGTGCCAGCAGCGTGAAGACAGGGGTATCCTACGAGCAGTACTTC
>TRBJ2-7|NA|few|TRBV7-9
CASSFDPPPYEQYF
TGTGCCAGCAGCTTTGACCCTCCCCCCTACGAGCAGTACTTC
>TRBJ2-3|NA|NA|TRBV10-3
CAIGGSTTDTQYF
TGTGCCATCGGCGGGTCTACCACAGATACGCAGTATTTT
>TRBJ1-1|NA|once|TRBV4-1
CASRRNTEAFF
TGCGCCAGCAGACGTAACACTGAAGCTTTCTTT
>TRBJ1-3|TRBD1|NA|TRBV13
CASSFGTGGNTIYF
TGTGCCAGCAGCTTCGGGACAGGTGGAAACACCATATATTTT
>TRBJ2-3|TRBD2|NA|TRBV7-8
CASSQGLAGGPDTQYF
TGTGCCAGCAGCCAGGGACTAGCGGGAGGGCCAGATACGCAGTATTTT
>TRBJ2-7|TRBD2|NA|TRBV5-4
CASSSGTSLYEQYF
TGTGCCAGCAGCTCCGGGACTAGCCTATACGAGCAGTACTTC
>TRBJ2-1|NA|few|TRBV7-9
CASSGFTTTVPNEQFF
TGTGCCAGCAGCGGATTTACTACTACTGTTCCCAATGAGCAGTTCTTC
>TRBJ1-2|NA|once|TRBV30
CAWSWGGLYGYTF
TGTGCCTGGAGTTGGGGGGGCCTCTATGGCTACACCTTC
>TRBJ2-3|NA|NA|TRBV12-2
CASRFPRGRIHGDTQYF
TGTGCAAGTCGCTTTCCCAGGGGGAGAATACATGGAGATACGCAGTATTTT
>TRBJ2-2|NA|NA|TRBV4-1
CASSQVVAANTGELFF
TGCGCCAGCAGCCAAGTGGTGGCAGCGAACACCGGGGAGCTGTTTTTT
>TRBJ2-1|NA|NA|TRBV6-5
CASSLAGLDEQFF
TGTGCCAGCAGTTTGGCAGGTTTGGATGAGCAGTTCTTC
>TRBJ2-2|NA|NA|TRBV30
CAWSTGTGWISGRSGGELFF
TGTGCCTGGAGTACCGGGACAGGGTGGATTAGCGGGAGGTCGGGCGGGGAGCTGTTTTTT
>TRBJ1-5|NA|NA|TRBV5-8
CASSFTGPLVHF
TGTGCCAGCAGCTTTACCGGGCCCCTGGTGCATTTT
>TRBJ2-5|TRBD2|once|TRBV9
CASSPGLAEWQETQYF
TGTGCCAGCAGCCCAGGACTAGCGGAGTGGCAAGAGACCCAGTACTTC
>TRBJ2-5|TRBD2|once|TRBV2
CASGAGLGAQETQYF
TGTGCCAGCGGGGCGGGACTAGGGGCCCAAGAGACCCAGTACTTC
>TRBJ2-3|TRBD1|NA|TRBV27
CASSSSTTGLFVGDTQYF
TGTGCCAGCAGTTCCTCCACGACAGGGTTGTTCGTAGGAGATACGCAGTATTTT
>TRBJ2-3|TRBD2|once|TRBV5-6
CASSYAGGLAGDSTDTQYF
TGTGCCAGCAGCTACGCCGGGGGACTAGCGGGGGACTCCACAGATACGCAGTATTTT
>TRBJ1-3|NA|NA|TRBV5-4
CASSLATGGSGNTIYF
TGTGCCAGCAGCTTGGCCACGGGGGGCTCTGGAAACACCATATATTTT
>TRBJ2-5|NA|NA|TRBV11-3
CASSLGHGETQYF
TGTGCCAGCAGCTTAGGTCACGGAGAGACCCAGTACTTC
>TRBJ2-7|NA|NA|TRBV12-5
CASAAGQSYEQYF
TGTGCTAGTGCCGCGGGACAATCCTACGAGCAGTACTTC
>TRBJ2-7|NA|NA|TRBV10-3
CAISELRDNSYEQYF
TGTGCCATCAGTGAACTCCGGGACAACTCCTACGAGCAGTACTTC
>TRBJ2-7|NA|NA|TRBV6-1
CASSEATYEQYF
TGTGCCAGCAGTGAAGCCACCTACGAGCAGTACTTC
>TRBJ1-5|TRBD1|NA|TRBV2
CASSGTGGYQPQHF
TGTGCCAGCAGTGGAACAGGGGGTTATCAGCCCCAGCATTTT
>TRBJ2-3|TRBD2|NA|TRBV7-9
CASSLSGLAGERRDTQYF
TGTGCCAGCAGCTTATCGGGGCTAGCGGGAGAGAGAAGAGATACGCAGTATTTT
>TRBJ2-5|NA|NA|TRBV5-4
CASSETRSETQYF
TGTGCCAGCAGCGAGACTAGGTCAGAGACCCAGTACTTC
>TRBJ2-5|NA|NA|TRBV5-4
CASSFAGPETQYF
TGTGCCAGCAGCTTTGCAGGGCCAGAGACCCAGTACTTC
>TRBJ1-2|NA|once|TRBV30
CACPSLGNYGYTF
TGTGCCTGTCCTTCGTTAGGGAACTATGGCTACACCTTC
>TRBJ2-1|TRBD2|NA|TRBV6-5
CASSYSGLAGNEQFF
TGTGCCAGCAGTTACTCGGGACTAGCGGGAAATGAGCAGTTCTTC